The 10 T cell receptor beta chains below come from one sample, sequenced in a study of blood T cell repertoires in COVID-19. Sequencing was performed with immunoSEQ multiplex PCR; in TCRdb, only in-frame clones are kept and a portion is missing. The profile shows some 340,000 clones, around 88% of them singletons. The sequencing sample was made of peripheral blood. These receptors were obtained from a young man with active or convalescent COVID-19.

The chain is built from TRBV5-6 and TRBJ2-2; 8 nucleotides line up with TRBD2. V was clipped by 5 bases and J by 4 bases; unmatched bases: 7. The CDR3 runs 15 residues. The germline gives CDR1 SGHDT, CDR2 YYEEEE. The CDR3 reads CASSRGGRSTGELFF. The CDR3 DNA follows: TGTGCCAGCAGTCGGGGGGGGCGTAGCACCGGGGAGCTGTTTTTT.

The V call is TRBV6-5, the J call TRBJ1-5; D not resolved. CDR3 length: 12 residues. CDR1 and CDR2 (germline): MNHEY, SVGAGI. Trimming stripped 4 bases from V and 7 bases from J, with 8 bases between. The CDR3 coding sequence is TGTGCCAGCAGTTCGCCGGGGCAGCCCCAGCATTTT. It codes for CASSSPGQPQHF.

The chain is built from TRBV4-1 and TRBJ2-1; 10 bases fit TRBD2. Trimming cost V 2 bases and J 2 bases; bases outside gene matches: 6. Per the germline V gene, CDR1 is MGHRA and CDR2 is YSYEKL. The CDR3 loop spans 17 amino acids. CDR3: CASSQKFLAGAYNEQFF. CDR3 sequence (DNA): TGCGCCAGCAGCCAAAAGTTCCTAGCGGGGGCCTACAATGAGCAGTTCTTC.

The J gene is TRBJ1-2, the V gene TRBV9, with a possible D match to TRBD1 (5 bases). The CDR3 totals 13 residues. Between the trimmed V and J ends, which lost 2 bases and 7 bases, there was a span of 12 bases. The germline V gene has CDR1 SGDLS and CDR2 YYNGEE. The chain's CDR3 is CASSVRGEGGYTF. The CDR3 region has the DNA TGTGCCAGCAGCGTGAGAGGGGAGGGTGGCTACACCTTC.

V is TRBV5-4 and J is TRBJ2-7, with TRBD1 identical over 7 bases. V shed 2 bases, J shed 1 base, and the junction held 6 bases outside the gene matches. The CDR3 loop spans 15 amino acids. Per the germline V gene, CDR1 is SGHNT and CDR2 is YYREEE (reference sequence). The CDR3 sequence: CASSFGQEISYEQYF. The CDR3, as DNA: TGTGCCAGCAGCTTCGGACAGGAAATTTCCTACGAGCAGTACTTC. The full variable domain, in which reference TRBV5-4 and TRBJ2-7 provide the parts outside the CDR3, is ETGVTQSPTHLIKTRGQQVTLRCSSQSGHNTVSWYQQALGQGPQFIFQYYREEENGRGNFPPRFSGLQFPNYSSELNVNALELDDSALYLCASSFGQEISYEQYFGPGTRLTVT.

The chain employs TRBV5-4 and TRBJ2-7; TRBD1 aligns across 10 bases. V trimming: 2 bases; J trimming: 0 bases; junction bases outside the gene matches: 2. CDR3 length equals 15 residues. CDR1 and CDR2 (germline): SGHNT, YYREEE (reference sequence). The DNA for the CDR3 is TGTGCCAGCAGCTTCCGGGACAGGGGCTCCTACGAGCAGTACTTC. Protein product: CASSFRDRGSYEQYF.

The chain joins TRBV5-1 to TRBJ2-7, with a tentative D call TRBD2 (6 bases). Germline assignment: CDR1 SGHRS and CDR2 YFSETQ. V lost 6 bases and J lost 5, with 18 bases in between. The length of the CDR3 is 14 residues. The CDR3 DNA reads TGCGCCAGCAAGGGCGGGACGGTTCGGGACGAGCAGTACTTC. It is translated as CASKGGTVRDEQYF.

The rearrangement uses TRBV4-1 and TRBJ2-7, with 10 bases lining up with TRBD1. CDR3 size: 17 residues. Germline CDR1 MGHRA, CDR2 YSYEKL. V shed 0 bases, J shed 6 bases, and the junction held 11 bases outside the gene matches. The CDR3 here is CASSQDPLGTGDGEQYF. In nucleotides, the CDR3 is TGCGCCAGCAGCCAAGACCCTCTCGGGACAGGGGATGGCGAGCAGTACTTC.

This clone was seen many times. This chain links TRBV9 with TRBJ2-1; 13 bases are a match to TRBD2. Trimming removed 0 bases from V and 8 bases from J; junction bases left unmatched: 8. CDR3 length: 17 amino acids. Germline CDR1 and CDR2: SGDLS and YYNGEE. The CDR3 loop reads CASSVGTSGGPGDEQFF. DNA for the CDR3: TGTGCCAGCAGCGTAGGGACTAGCGGGGGCCCGGGGGATGAGCAGTTCTTC. Full variable domain (outside the CDR3, taken from reference TRBV9 and TRBJ2-1): DSGVTQTPKHLITATGQRVTLRCSPRSGDLSVYWYQQSLDQGLQFLIQYYNGEERAKGNILERFSAQQFPDLHSELNLSSLELGDSALYFCASSVGTSGGPGDEQFFGPGTRLTVL.

This chain connects TRBV5-1 to TRBJ2-2; 8 bases agree with TRBD1. CDR3 size: 16 residues. CDR1 is SGHRS and CDR2 is YFSETQ in the germline V gene. J was trimmed by 6 bases and V by 2 bases; bases with no gene match: 9. The CDR3 region is CASSFSDRDSAGELFF. The CDR3 nucleotides read TGCGCCAGCAGCTTTTCGGACAGGGACTCCGCCGGGGAGCTGTTTTTT.